The 17 T cell receptor beta chains below all came from one sample that was sequenced in a study of T cell responses to AZD1222 COVID-19 vaccine. Sequenced by immunoSEQ multiplex PCR; TCRdb stores in-frame clones only, minus some. This repertoire shows 65,000 to 90,000 clones, less than 90% found once; its top ten account for approximately 7%. This sample comprised peripheral blood, obtained on day 0 of AZD1222 vaccination. Receptors were obtained from an adult in good health.

For this clone: This clone may be a read error of a much larger clone one base away. The chain has TRBV7-2 and TRBJ2-1, with D perhaps assigned TRBD1 or TRBD2 (6 bases each). The V end lost 0 bases, the J end lost 3 bases, and 9 bases lay between the germline ends. Germline V CDR1 and CDR2: SGHTA, FQGNSA. The CDR3 is 15 amino acids. The CDR3 sequence: CASSLAGGYYNEQFF. CDR3 nucleotide sequence: TGTGCCAGCAGCTTAGCGGGGGGCTACTACAATGAGCAGTTCTTC.

This clone was picked up a small number of times. This chain connects TRBV4-3 to TRBJ2-7; 13 bases align to TRBD2. Per germline, CDR1 LGHNA and CDR2 YSLEER. The CDR3 loop spans 17 amino acids. V lost 0 bases and J lost 0; bases outside the gene matches: 2. The chain's CDR3 is CASSQETSGGSSYEQYF. The CDR3 region has the DNA TGCGCCAGCAGCCAAGAGACTAGCGGGGGGAGCTCCTACGAGCAGTACTTC.

The CDR3 reads CASSPRGNGYTF. The CDR3 region has the DNA TGTGCCAGCTCACCAAGGGGGAACGGCTACACCTTC. The rearrangement uses TRBV18 and TRBJ1-2, with D tentatively TRBD1 (6 bases). V dropped 2 bases and J dropped 8 bases, with 9 bases sitting between them. This CDR3 has 12 residues. The germline CDR1 and CDR2 sequences are KGHSH and LQKENI.

The V gene is TRBV9, the J gene TRBJ1-1, with D unresolved. This CDR3 is built from 13 residues. Trimming stripped 1 base from V and 7 bases from J, with 11 bases between. Germline V gene lookup returns CDR1 SGDLS and CDR2 YYNGEE. CDR3 coding DNA: TGTGCCAGCAGCGTAACAGAAGGCCTTGAAGCTTTCTTT. The encoded protein is CASSVTEGLEAFF.

This clone occurred a few times. The chain employs TRBV2 and TRBJ1-1; possible D gene TRBD1, 5 bases. V was cut by 6 bases and J by 6 bases, with 11 bases left in between. The germline gives CDR1 SNHLY, CDR2 FYNNEI. CDR3 size: 12 residues. This CDR3 is CASRPQVPEAFF. Here the CDR3 DNA reads TGTGCCAGCAGGCCACAGGTTCCTGAAGCTTTCTTT.

The genes are TRBV28 and TRBJ2-2; TRBD1 matches at 8 bases. CDR3 size: 14 residues. The J segment lost 7 bases and the V segment lost 4 bases, leaving 5 bases of the junction unmatched. Germline V lookup: CDR1 MDHEN, CDR2 SYDVKM. In DNA, the CDR3 is TGTGCCAGCAGTTCAGGGGGCGCGAACGGGGAGCTGTTTTTT. It yields the protein CASSSGGANGELFF.

J is TRBJ1-1 and V is TRBV7-2; D is perhaps TRBD1 (6 bases). The germline V and J ends were trimmed by 1 base and 3 bases, with 12 bases remaining between them. The CDR3 length is 15 residues. Germline V gene sequence: CDR1 SGHTA, CDR2 FQGNSA. The CDR3 is CASSLEVRGDTEAFF. In DNA form, the CDR3 reads TGTGCCAGCAGCTTAGAGGTCAGGGGAGACACTGAAGCTTTCTTT. The complete variable domain, with remaining parts taken from reference TRBV7-2 and TRBJ1-1, reads GAGVSQSPSNKVTEKGKDVELRCDPISGHTALYWYRQSLGQGLEFLIYFQGNSAPDKSGLPSDRFSAERTGGSVSTLTIQRTQQEDSAVYLCASSLEVRGDTEAFFGQGTRLTVV.

The chain recombines TRBV10-3 with TRBJ2-1; D may be TRBD2 (6 bases). This CDR3 is built from 15 residues. The germline V gene encodes CDR1 ENHRY and CDR2 SYGVKD. V was clipped by 0 bases and J by 2 bases, with 8 bases between them. CDR3 coding DNA: TGTGCCATCAGTGAGTCGGGGGGACCCTACAATGAGCAGTTCTTC. As protein: CAISESGGPYNEQFF.

This chain connects TRBV7-3 to TRBJ2-6; no clear D gene. The germline gives CDR1 SGHTA, CDR2 FQGTGA. V shed 4 bases and J shed 0 bases, with 7 bases lying between them. The CDR3 contains 15 residues. CDR3 DNA sequence: TGTGCCAGCAGCTACGGAGCCTCTGGGGCCAACGTCCTGACTTTC. This codes for CASSYGASGANVLTF.

The chain uses TRBV10-3 and TRBJ2-7; TRBD2 might be the D (7 bases). The CDR3 is 11 amino acids. Trimming removed 6 bases from V and 7 bases from J, with 10 bases in between. CDR1 is ENHRY and CDR2 is SYGVKD in the germline V gene. CDR3 loop: CAIREGGEQYF. As DNA, the CDR3 is TGTGCCATCAGGGAGGGGGGGGAGCAGTACTTC.

The chain carries TRBV7-8 and TRBJ2-1; D remains ambiguous. The CDR3 extends over 14 amino acids. CDR1 is SGHVS, CDR2 FQNEAQ, per germline. Trimming took 5 bases from V and 8 from J, leaving 16 bases between them. In nucleotides, the CDR3 is TGTGCCAGCAGCCAGACCCAGTTCGTAGATGAGCAGTTCTTC. Translated: CASSQTQFVDEQFF.

V usage is TRBV6-5 and J usage is TRBJ1-5; TRBD1 matches 7 bases. Per germline, CDR1 MNHEY and CDR2 SVGAGI. V dropped 6 bases and J dropped 0; count of bases not matched to a gene: 5. The CDR3 consists of 15 residues. In nucleotides, the CDR3 is TGTGCCAGCAGGGGACAGATCTATAGCAATCAGCCCCAGCATTTT. This sequence encodes CASRGQIYSNQPQHF.

The V and J genes are TRBV19 and TRBJ1-1, with 9 bases fitting TRBD1. This CDR3 is built from 14 residues. V lost 7 bases and J lost 1; bases outside the gene matches: 4. Germline assignment: CDR1 LNHDA and CDR2 SQIVND (reference sequence). CDR3 loop: CASKSTGGNTEAFF. In DNA, the CDR3 is TGTGCCAGTAAATCGACAGGGGGGAACACTGAAGCTTTCTTT.

This clone appeared once. Without the conserved terminal phenylalanine or tryptophan, this CDR3 likely stems from a read error. This rearrangement joins TRBV28 to TRBJ1-1; TRBD1 is a possible D gene (5 bases). Germline V lookup: CDR1 MDHEN, CDR2 SYDVKM. The CDR3 covers 16 residues. CDR3 loop: CASSLVQGYMNTEAFY. Written as DNA, the CDR3 is TGTGCCAGCAGTTTAGTGCAGGGATATATGAACACCGAAGCTTTCTAT.

The rearrangement uses TRBV9 and TRBJ2-1; 9 bases line up with TRBD2. The V gene end was trimmed by 3 bases and the J gene end by 3 bases; junction bases not matched to a gene: 7. The CDR3 runs 16 residues. The germline V gene has CDR1 SGDLS and CDR2 YYNGEE. The CDR3: CASSARLAEDYNEQFF. The CDR3 DNA sequence: TGTGCCAGCAGCGCCCGACTAGCGGAAGACTACAATGAGCAGTTCTTC.

This clone was detected only a few times. This rearrangement joins TRBV28 to TRBJ1-1; D unresolved. The CDR3 extends over 11 amino acids. V lost 1 base and J lost 7, with 4 bases in between. CDR1 and CDR2 from the germline V gene are MDHEN and SYDVKM. The CDR3: CASSLFHEAFF. CDR3 coding DNA: TGTGCCAGCAGTTTATTTCATGAAGCTTTCTTT.

V and J are TRBV19 and TRBJ1-5; TRBD1 might be the D (6 bases). The ends were cut back, 5 bases at V and 5 bases at J, with 13 bases in the middle. The CDR3 covers 14 residues. Germline-derived CDR1 and CDR2 are LNHDA and SQIVND (reference sequence). For the CDR3, the DNA is TGTGCCAGTAGTGAGGACAGCCAAGATCAGCCCCAGCATTTT. Translated: CASSEDSQDQPQHF.